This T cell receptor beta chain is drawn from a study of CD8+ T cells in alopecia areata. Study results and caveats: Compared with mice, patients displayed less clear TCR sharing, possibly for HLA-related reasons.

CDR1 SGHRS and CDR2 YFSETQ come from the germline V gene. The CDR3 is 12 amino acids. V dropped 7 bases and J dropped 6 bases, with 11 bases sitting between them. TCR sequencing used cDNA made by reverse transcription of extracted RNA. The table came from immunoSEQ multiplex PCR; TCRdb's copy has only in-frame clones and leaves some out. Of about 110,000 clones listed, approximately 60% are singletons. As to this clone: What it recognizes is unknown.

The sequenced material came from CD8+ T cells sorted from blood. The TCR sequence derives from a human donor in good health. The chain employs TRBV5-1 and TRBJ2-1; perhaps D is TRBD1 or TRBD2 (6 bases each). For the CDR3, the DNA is TGCGCCAGCCGAGGAGGGGGCAATGAGCAGTTCTTC. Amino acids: CASRGGGNEQFF. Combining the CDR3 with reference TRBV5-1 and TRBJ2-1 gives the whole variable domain KAGVTQTPRYLIKTRGQQVTLSCSPISGHRSVSWYQQTPGQGLQFLFEYFSETQRNKGNFPGRFSGRQFSNSRSEMNVSTLELGDSALYLCASRGGGNEQFFGPGTRLTVL.